This T cell receptor beta chain emerged from a study of blood T cells in healthy people across ages. Overall study results and limits: Percentage of naive T cells showed a strong correlation with TCR beta diversity.

Every sample gave at least 6 micrograms of total RNA when it was extracted. A second about 7 to 12 cycle PCR used barcoded and J-beta primers. TCRdb independently ran MiXCR on the 5' RACE reads; one entry per CDR3 protein. Counted here are 850,000 to 1,300,000 distinct CDR3 sequences, 35% to 55% occurring once; the ten biggest clones make up approximately 20%. Germline lookup yields CDR1 MNHEY and CDR2 SVGEGT. V lost 2 bases, J lost 9 bases, and 10 bases stayed unmatched. This CDR3 comprises 14 residues. This clonotype was observed at least ten times. The antigen is unknown. This TCR came from a woman in her sixties in good health. V gene TRBV6-2 or TRBV6-3 combines with J gene TRBJ2-7; 7 bases line up with TRBD1. The specimen sequenced was blood. CDR3 in DNA: TGTGCCAGCAGTTACGAGTACGACAGGGCTGGGCAGTACTTC. Its translation: CASSYEYDRAGQYF.